Following are 15 T cell receptor beta chains from one sample sequenced in a study of blood T cell repertoires in COVID-19. The method was immunoSEQ multiplex PCR; TCRdb's version includes in-frame clones alone and lacks a portion of them. The data contain about 180,000 clones, 75% to 85% of them singletons. Sequencing was carried out using peripheral blood. The receptor source for this set is a woman in her sixties or seventies with COVID-19, enrolled during active disease.

In DNA form, the CDR3 reads TGTGCCAGCAGCTTAGCGTCGGGAGCAGGCACAGATACGCAGTATTTT. It codes for CASSLASGAGTDTQYF. V usage is TRBV7-6 and J usage is TRBJ2-3, with D tentatively TRBD2 (6 bases). The V end lost 0 bases, the J end lost 1 base, and 11 bases lay between the germline ends. CDR1 and CDR2 (germline): SGHVS, FNYEAQ. The CDR3 is made up of 16 amino acids.

Written as DNA, the CDR3 is TGTGCCAGCAGCCAATCGGTTGAGACCCAGTACTTC. Translated, it gives CASSQSVETQYF. The chain has TRBV14 and TRBJ2-5; D gene ambiguous. V shed 2 bases and J shed 5 bases, with 6 bases lying between them. The CDR3 length is 12 residues. The V gene's germline CDR1 is SGHDN and CDR2 FVKESK.

This chain connects TRBV28 to TRBJ2-1, with 14 bases that match TRBD2. The CDR3 covers 21 residues. Trimming cost V 5 bases and J 1 base; bases outside gene matches: 16. CDR1 and CDR2 from the germline V gene are MDHEN and SYDVKM. CDR3 sequence reads: CASSLRMGTSGSIGSYNEQFF. DNA of the CDR3: TGTGCCAGCAGTCTGCGGATGGGGACTAGCGGGAGTATAGGGTCCTACAATGAGCAGTTCTTC.

The V call is TRBV28, the J call TRBJ2-3; 8 nucleotides match TRBD2. The trim removed 3 bases at V and 4 bases at J, leaving 6 bases unmatched. This CDR3 has 15 residues. Germline loops: CDR1 MDHEN, CDR2 SYDVKM. The CDR3 DNA sequence: TGTGCCAGCAGTTTTCCGGGGGGGGCTTCAGATACGCAGTATTTT. It specifies CASSFPGGASDTQYF.

Only a few counts were recorded for this clone. The chain couples TRBV6-1 to TRBJ2-5; 9 bases fit TRBD2. This CDR3 region has 17 residues. Germline V gene lookup returns CDR1 MNHNS and CDR2 SASEGT. V lost 2 bases, J lost 4 bases, and 11 bases stayed unmatched. The CDR3 region is CASSEPGWRGGPETQYF. The CDR3 nucleotides are TGTGCCAGCAGTGAACCTGGTTGGCGGGGGGGCCCAGAGACCCAGTACTTC.

The chain uses TRBV5-1 and TRBJ2-5; TRBD2 matches 11 bases. The germline V gene encodes CDR1 SGHRS and CDR2 YFSETQ. The V segment lost 4 bases and the J segment 1 base; nucleotides outside the gene matches: 3. The CDR3 is made up of 15 amino acids. The CDR3: CASSLGTSGQETQYF. CDR3 DNA sequence: TGCGCCAGCAGCCTAGGGACTAGCGGCCAAGAGACCCAGTACTTC.

The rearrangement joins TRBV11-2 to TRBJ1-5; no firm D call. Germline-derived CDR1 and CDR2 are SGHAT and FQNNGV. Trimming stripped 0 bases from V and 5 bases from J, with 11 bases between. The CDR3 loop spans 15 amino acids. In DNA form, the CDR3 reads TGTGCCAGCAGCTTAGACGGGTTACGAGATCAGCCCCAGCATTTT. Encoded protein: CASSLDGLRDQPQHF.

This clone turned up a few times. The junction shows a germline mismatch at one end, possibly a read error. The V gene is TRBV7-7, the J gene TRBJ2-3, with 9 positions matching TRBD1. The CDR3 consists of 16 residues. The germline V gene has CDR1 SSHAT and CDR2 FNYEAQ (reference sequence). The CDR3 DNA sequence: TGTGCTAGCACCCCGACAGGGACAGGGCCCACAGATACGCAGTATTTT. Residues: CASTPTGTGPTDTQYF.

The table lists this clone with a count of one. This chain uses TRBV6-9 with TRBJ1-4; 8 bases match TRBD1. Trimming took 10 bases from V and 1 from J; bases not matched to a gene: 5. Germline CDR1 is MNHGY and CDR2 is SVAAGI. CDR3 length: 14 residues. CDR3 amino acids: CATVTGGTNEKLFF. Written as DNA, the CDR3 is TGTGCCACCGTCACAGGGGGAACTAATGAAAAACTGTTTTTT.

V is TRBV29-1 and J is TRBJ1-1, with 7 bases matching TRBD1. The germline gives CDR1 SQVTM, CDR2 ANQGSEA. V shed 3 bases and J 1 base; nucleotides not matched to a gene: 11. This CDR3 contains 16 residues. CDR3 protein: CSVDYGWTGENTEAFF. CDR3 sequence (DNA): TGCAGCGTTGATTATGGGTGGACAGGCGAGAACACTGAAGCTTTCTTT.

This clone was recorded a few times. The chain carries TRBV3-1 (or the pseudogene TRBV3-2) and TRBJ1-2; tentative D call: TRBD1 (6 bases). Looked up from germline, CDR1 is LGHDT and CDR2 is YNNKEL (reference sequence). V was clipped by 1 base and J by 8 bases, with 11 bases between them. This CDR3 contains 13 residues. CDR3 amino acids: CASSQGGRGGYTF. CDR3 DNA sequence: TGTGCCAGCAGCCAAGGCGGCAGGGGAGGCTACACCTTC.

This chain connects TRBV5-1 to TRBJ1-1, with a possible D match to TRBD1 (6 bases). Trimming took 0 bases from V and 5 from J, leaving 14 bases between them. CDR1 is SGHRS and CDR2 is YFSETQ in the germline V gene. The CDR3 extends over 15 amino acids. DNA of the CDR3: TGCGCCAGCAGCTTGGCCAAGGGGGGAGGGACTGAAGCTTTCTTT. It codes for CASSLAKGGGTEAFF.

The rearrangement joins TRBV6-2 or TRBV6-3 to TRBJ1-5; TRBD1 matches at 10 bases. From germline, CDR1 is MNHEY and CDR2 SVGEGT. V shed 5 bases and J 6 bases; nucleotides not matched to a gene: 4. This CDR3 has 14 residues. CDR3 nucleotide sequence: TGTGCCAGCAGTGACGGGACAGGGGCTCAGCCCCAGCATTTT. Translation: CASSDGTGAQPQHF.

This chain joins TRBV7-9 and TRBJ2-1, with 15 bases aligning to TRBD2. The CDR3 is 18 residues long. Germline CDR1 SEHNR, CDR2 FQNEAQ (reference sequence). V was pared by 7 bases and J by 2 bases, with 9 bases of the junction left unmatched. This CDR3 is CASTTGGLAGGTYNEQFF. CDR3 nucleotide sequence: TGTGCCAGCACCACCGGGGGACTAGCGGGGGGAACCTACAATGAGCAGTTCTTC.

The rearrangement joins TRBV20-1 to TRBJ2-3; TRBD2 matches at 9 bases. This CDR3 is 18 amino acids long. The ends lost 3 bases at V and 5 bases at J; junction bases unmatched: 18. CDR1 and CDR2 from the germline V gene are DFQATT and SNEGSKA (reference sequence). This chain's CDR3 is CSASSLRGSGGRVDTQYF. Here the CDR3 DNA reads TGCAGTGCTAGTAGTTTGAGGGGTAGCGGGGGTCGGGTAGATACGCAGTATTTT.